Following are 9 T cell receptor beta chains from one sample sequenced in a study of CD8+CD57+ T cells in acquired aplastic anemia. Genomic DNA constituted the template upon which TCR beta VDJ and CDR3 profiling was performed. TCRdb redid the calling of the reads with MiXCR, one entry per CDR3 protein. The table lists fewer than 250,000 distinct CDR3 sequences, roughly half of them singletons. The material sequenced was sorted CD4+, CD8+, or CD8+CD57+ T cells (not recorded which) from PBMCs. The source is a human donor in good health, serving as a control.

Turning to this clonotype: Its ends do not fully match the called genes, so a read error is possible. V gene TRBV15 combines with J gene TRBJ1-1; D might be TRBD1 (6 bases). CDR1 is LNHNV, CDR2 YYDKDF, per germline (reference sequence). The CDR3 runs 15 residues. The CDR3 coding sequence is TGCGCCACCAGCAGTGAACAGGGCGTGGACACTGAAGCTTTCTTT. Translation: CATSSEQGVDTEAFF.

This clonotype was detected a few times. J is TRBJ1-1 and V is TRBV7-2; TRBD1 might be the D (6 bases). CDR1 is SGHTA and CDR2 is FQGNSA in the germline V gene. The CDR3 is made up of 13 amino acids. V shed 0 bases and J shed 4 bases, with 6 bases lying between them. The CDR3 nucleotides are TGTGCCAGCAGCTTAGCGGGGGCCACTGAAGCTTTCTTT. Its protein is CASSLAGATEAFF.

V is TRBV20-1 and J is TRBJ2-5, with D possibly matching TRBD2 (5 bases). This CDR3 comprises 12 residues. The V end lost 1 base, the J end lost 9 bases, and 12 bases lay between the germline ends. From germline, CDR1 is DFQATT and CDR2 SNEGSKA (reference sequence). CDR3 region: CSARGSSGAQYF. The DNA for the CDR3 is TGCAGTGCTAGAGGCTCGTCCGGGGCCCAGTACTTC.

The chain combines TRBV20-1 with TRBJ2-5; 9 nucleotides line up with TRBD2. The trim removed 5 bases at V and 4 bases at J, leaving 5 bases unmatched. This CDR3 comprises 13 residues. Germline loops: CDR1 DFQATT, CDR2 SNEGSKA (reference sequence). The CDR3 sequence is CSADLAGSETQYF. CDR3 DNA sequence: TGCAGTGCTGATCTAGCGGGATCAGAGACCCAGTACTTC.

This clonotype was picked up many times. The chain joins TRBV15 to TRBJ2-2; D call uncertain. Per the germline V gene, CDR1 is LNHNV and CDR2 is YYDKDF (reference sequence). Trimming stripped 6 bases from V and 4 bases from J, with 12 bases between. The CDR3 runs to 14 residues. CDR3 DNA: TGTGCCACCAGGGGTGAGGCCAGCACCGGGGAGCTGTTTTTT. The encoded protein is CATRGEASTGELFF.

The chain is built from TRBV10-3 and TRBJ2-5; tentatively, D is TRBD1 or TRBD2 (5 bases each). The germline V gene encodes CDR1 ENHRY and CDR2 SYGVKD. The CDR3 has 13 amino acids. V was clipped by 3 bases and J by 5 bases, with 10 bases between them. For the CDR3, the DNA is TGTGCCATCAGTGACCCGGGACGGGAGACCCAGTACTTC. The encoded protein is CAISDPGRETQYF.

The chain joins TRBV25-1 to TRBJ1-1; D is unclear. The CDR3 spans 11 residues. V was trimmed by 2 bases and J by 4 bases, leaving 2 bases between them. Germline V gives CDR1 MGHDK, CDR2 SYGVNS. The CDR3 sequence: CASSEVTEAFF. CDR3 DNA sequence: TGTGCCAGCAGTGAAGTCACTGAAGCTTTCTTT. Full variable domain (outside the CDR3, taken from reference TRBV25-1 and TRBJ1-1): EADIYQTPRYLVIGTGKKITLECSQTMGHDKMYWYQQDPGMELHLIHYSYGVNSTEKGDLSSESTVSRIRTEHFPLTLESARPSHTSQYLCASSEVTEAFFGQGTRLTVV.

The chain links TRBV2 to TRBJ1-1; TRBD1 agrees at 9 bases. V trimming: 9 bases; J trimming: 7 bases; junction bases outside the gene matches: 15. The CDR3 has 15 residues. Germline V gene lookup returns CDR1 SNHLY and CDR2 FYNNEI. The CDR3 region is CASPGTGFSGLEAFF. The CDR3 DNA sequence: TGTGCCAGTCCCGGGACAGGGTTTTCTGGACTTGAAGCTTTCTTT. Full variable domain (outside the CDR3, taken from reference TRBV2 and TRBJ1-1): EPEVTQTPSHQVTQMGQEVILRCVPISNHLYFYWYRQILGQKVEFLVSFYNNEISEKSEIFDDQFSVERPDGSNFTLKIRSTKLEDSAMYFCASPGTGFSGLEAFFGQGTRLTVV.

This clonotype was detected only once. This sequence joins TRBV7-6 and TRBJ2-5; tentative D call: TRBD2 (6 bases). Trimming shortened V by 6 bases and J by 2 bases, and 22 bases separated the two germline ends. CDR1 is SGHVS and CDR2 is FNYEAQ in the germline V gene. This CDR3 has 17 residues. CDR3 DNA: TGTGCCAGCAGTGAAGCGTTGGGGGGTTGGGGACAAGAGACCCAGTACTTC. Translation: CASSEALGGWGQETQYF.